The 10 T cell receptor beta chains in this list originate from one sample, sequenced in a study of T-cell reconstitution after alpha-beta-depleted transplantation in children. During its preparation, the TCRbeta library received unique molecular identifiers. TCRdb processed the PCR reads anew with MiXCR; each CDR3 protein has one entry. The table has 600,000 to 700,000 distinct CDR3 sequences, 16% seen once. Sample: PBMCs from the stem cell graft donor, taken from the stem cell graft. The receptors here all came from a human donor who donated a stem cell graft to a child with acute myeloid leukemia.

As for this clonotype: The junction shows a germline mismatch at one end, possibly a read error. The rearrangement joins TRBV20-1 to TRBJ2-1; 16 nucleotides line up with TRBD2. The CDR3 runs 16 residues. CDR1 is DFQATT, CDR2 SNEGSKA, per germline (reference sequence). The CDR3 DNA is TGCTGTGCTAGACAGGGACTAGCGGGGGGGGACAATGAGCAGTTCTTC. Protein product: CCARQGLAGGDNEQFF.

In the case of this clonotype: Possible read error: a much larger clone is one base away. The chain has TRBV27 and TRBJ2-3; 8 nucleotides line up with TRBD1. Germline-derived CDR1 and CDR2 are MNHEY and SMNVEV (reference sequence). The CDR3 covers 17 residues. The CDR3 DNA follows: TGTACCAGCAGTCCCGGGACAGGAAGGCCTAGCACAGATACGCAGTATTTT. It yields the protein CTSSPGTGRPSTDTQYF.

This clonotype was picked up many times. The CDR3 nucleotides are TGTGCCAGCAGTTTGACCGCGGGGGAGCAGTACTTC. It specifies CASSLTAGEQYF. The chain links TRBV12-3 or TRBV12-4 to TRBJ2-7; TRBD2 is a possible D gene (6 bases). This CDR3 is 12 amino acids long. V lost 3 bases and J lost 7, with 10 bases in between.

This clonotype was seen repeatedly, ten times or more. This chain links TRBV19 with TRBJ1-5; TRBD1 is a possible D gene (5 bases). V lost 7 bases and J lost 3, with 16 bases in between. CDR1 and CDR2 from the germline V gene are LNHDA and SQIVND (reference sequence). The CDR3 runs to 15 residues. The CDR3 protein is CASTPGVAVNQPQHF. The CDR3 nucleotides are TGTGCCAGTACTCCGGGGGTGGCAGTCAATCAGCCCCAGCATTTT.

Many counts were recorded for this clonotype. This chain uses TRBV7-6 with TRBJ2-1; tentative D call: TRBD1 (6 bases). Between the trimmed V and J ends, which lost 6 bases and 7 bases, there was a span of 10 bases. In germline, CDR1 is SGHVS, CDR2 FNYEAQ. CDR3 length equals 12 residues. The CDR3 sequence: CASSITGNEQFF. DNA of the CDR3: TGTGCCAGCAGTATTACAGGGAATGAGCAGTTCTTC.

This sequence joins TRBV19 and TRBJ1-2, with TRBD1 matching over 8 bases. The V and J ends lost 7 bases and 4 bases, in that order; junction bases with no gene match: 17. CDR3 length: 17 amino acids. Germline values: CDR1 LNHDA, CDR2 SQIVND (reference sequence). In DNA, the CDR3 is TGTGCCAGTACCCTGGGGACAGGCGCAACCTCCTTCTATGGCTACACCTTC. Encoded protein: CASTLGTGATSFYGYTF.

This clonotype was seen many times. This chain connects TRBV20-1 to TRBJ1-1, with D possibly matching TRBD1 (5 bases). The germline V and J ends were trimmed by 3 bases and 4 bases, with 9 bases remaining between them. This CDR3 spans 12 amino acids. Germline CDR1 reads DFQATT; CDR2 reads SNEGSKA (reference sequence). The CDR3 region is CSASGGGTEAFF. The CDR3 bases are TGCAGTGCTAGTGGGGGTGGCACTGAAGCTTTCTTT.

Comments on this clonotype: A single base separates this from a much larger clone, so it may be a read error. This chain connects TRBV29-1 to TRBJ2-7; 9 nucleotides agree with TRBD1. Trimming cost V 4 bases and J 2 bases; bases outside gene matches: 3. The germline V gene has CDR1 SQVTM and CDR2 ANQGSEA. This CDR3 has 13 residues. The CDR3 DNA follows: TGCAGCGTTGGGGACAGGGTGACCTACGAGCAGTACTTC. Protein: CSVGDRVTYEQYF.

This clonotype came up many times. This chain uses TRBV6-2 or TRBV6-3 with TRBJ1-1; 10 bases are a match to TRBD1. V lost 7 bases and J lost 1; bases outside the gene matches: 6. CDR1 is MNHEY and CDR2 is SVGEGT in the germline V gene. This CDR3 region has 15 residues. CDR3 sequence (DNA): TGTGCCAGCAACGGACAGGGGGTTTCGAACACTGAAGCTTTCTTT. It codes for CASNGQGVSNTEAFF.

As concerns this clonotype: This may be a read error, as it is one base from a much larger clone. The J gene is TRBJ1-2, the V gene TRBV27; D is unclear. Trimming took 11 bases from V and 8 from J, leaving 24 bases between them. The CDR3 runs to 14 residues. From germline, CDR1 is MNHEY and CDR2 SMNVEV (reference sequence). The CDR3 protein is CASSRGSIGGGYTF. The CDR3 DNA sequence: TGTGCCTCGTCGAGAGGGAGCATAGGAGGCGGCTACACCTTC.